The 17 T cell receptor beta chains presented below share a single source sample, sequenced in a study of blood T cells in healthy people across ages. The second PCR ran about 6 to 11 cycles with a sample-barcoded 5' primer and J-beta primers. TCRdb recomputed calls from the 5' RACE reads with MiXCR, one row per CDR3 protein. The data contain 780,000 or so distinct CDR3 sequences, more than 55% of them singletons. Sequencing was done on a sample of blood. These receptors originate from a man between 40 and 49 years old in good health.

This clonotype showed up just a few times. The rearrangement links TRBV5-1 to TRBJ1-5; TRBD1 matches 7 bases. The CDR3 loop spans 15 amino acids. The germline gives CDR1 SGHRS, CDR2 YFSETQ. V lost 1 base, J lost 7 bases, and 8 bases stayed unmatched. The CDR3, as DNA: TGCGCCAGCAGCTTGTCCGGGACAGAGTTCCAGCCCCAGCATTTT. Translation gives CASSLSGTEFQPQHF.

This clonotype came up a few times. V usage is TRBV5-1 and J usage is TRBJ2-1, with no clear D. This CDR3 comprises 15 residues. The germline CDR1 and CDR2 sequences are SGHRS and YFSETQ. V was clipped by 7 bases and J by 1 base, with 15 bases between them. The DNA for the CDR3 is TGCGCCAGCTCCACAATGGGGTTGTCCTACAATGAGCAGTTCTTC. It encodes CASSTMGLSYNEQFF.

This chain joins TRBV28 and TRBJ1-6; D is uncertain. Germline CDR1 MDHEN, CDR2 SYDVKM. The V and J ends lost 3 bases and 8 bases respectively, with 14 bases between them. The CDR3 is 15 residues long. The CDR3 bases are TGTGCCAGCAGTTTCCAGGATGGGAAAGATTCACCCCTCCACTTT. Translated: CASSFQDGKDSPLHF. Looking up the rest from reference TRBV28 and TRBJ1-6 gives the full variable domain: DVKVTQSSRYLVKRTGEKVFLECVQDMDHENMFWYRQDPGLGLRLIYFSYDVKMKEKGDIPEGYSVSREKKERFSLILESASTNQTSMYLCASSFQDGKDSPLHFGNGTRLTVT.

The genes are TRBV4-2 and TRBJ1-2; no clear D. Looked up from germline, CDR1 is LGHNA and CDR2 is YNFKEQ. V dropped 0 bases and J dropped 1 base, with 15 bases sitting between them. The length of the CDR3 is 17 residues. The CDR3 DNA follows: TGTGCCAGCAGCCAAGATATGGCGAGCCCCATTAACTATGGCTACACCTTC. Encoded protein: CASSQDMASPINYGYTF.

This clonotype has only a few counts. This rearrangement joins TRBV7-2 to TRBJ2-3, with D unclear. V was cut by 5 bases and J by 4 bases, with 13 bases left in between. Germline V lookup: CDR1 SGHTA, CDR2 FQGNSA. This CDR3 is built from 14 residues. This CDR3 reads CASSRGSGSDTQYF. As DNA, the CDR3 is TGTGCCAGCAGCCGCGGTTCAGGTTCAGATACGCAGTATTTT.

This clonotype was counted at least ten times. V usage is TRBV11-2 and J usage is TRBJ2-6; D uncertain. This CDR3 region has 21 residues. Germline V CDR1 and CDR2: SGHAT, FQNNGV. V was shortened by 3 bases and J by 0 bases, with 24 bases between the two germline ends. As DNA, the CDR3 is TGTGCCAGCAGCTTGAGGATAGCCCGGCAGATTATTAGCTCTGGGGCCAACGTCCTGACTTTC. The encoded protein is CASSLRIARQIISSGANVLTF. Supplemented by reference TRBV11-2 and TRBJ2-6, the full variable domain reads EAGVAQSPRYKIIEKRQSVAFWCNPISGHATLYWYQQILGQGPKLLIQFQNNGVVDDSQLPKDRFSAERLKGVDSTLKIQPAKLEDSAVYLCASSLRIARQIISSGANVLTFGAGSRLTVL.

This sequence joins TRBV29-1 and TRBJ2-4, with TRBD1 identical over 10 bases. Matching the DNA end better, TRBJ2-7 makes the J call doubtful. The V gene's germline CDR1 is SQVTM and CDR2 ANQGSEA. The CDR3 is 12 residues long. This CDR3 is CSVAGQGTEQYF. The CDR3 DNA reads TGCAGCGTGGCGGGACAGGGGACCGAGCAGTACTTC.

This chain connects TRBV25-1 to TRBJ1-2; 8 bases match TRBD1. Germline CDR1 is MGHDK and CDR2 is SYGVNS. J gave up 4 bases and V 2 bases, and 9 bases lay outside the gene matches. There are 16 residues in the CDR3. CDR3 sequence (DNA): TGTGCCAGCAGTGAAGTGGCAGGGGGCAAGGGCTATGGCTACACCTTC. This translates into CASSEVAGGKGYGYTF.

V usage is TRBV12-3 or TRBV12-4 and J usage is TRBJ1-1, with D unresolved. Trimming took off 3 bases at V and 1 base at J, with 6 bases between the two ends. This CDR3 region has 13 residues. This CDR3 reads CASSFIENTEAFF. DNA for the CDR3: TGTGCCAGCAGTTTTATAGAGAACACTGAAGCTTTCTTT.

The V and J genes are TRBV21-1 and TRBJ2-4; the table names TRBD2, a call not compared with the DNA. TRBV21-1 counts as a pseudogene. There are 17 residues in the CDR3. CDR3 DNA sequence: TGTGCCAGCAGCAAAGATGTTGGAGGGAGAGCCAAAAACATTCAGTACTTC. Its translation: CASSKDVGGRAKNIQYF.

This rearrangement joins TRBV6-7 to TRBJ2-1, with unresolved D. TRBV6-7 is given ORF status, its function remaining uncertain. V lost 9 bases and J lost 5, with 17 bases in between. This CDR3 has 14 residues. In nucleotides, the CDR3 is TGTGCCAGTTTTATTGGAGTAGGCAACAATGAGCAGTTCTTC. Encoded protein: CASFIGVGNNEQFF.

This sequence joins TRBV11-2 and TRBJ1-2; TRBD1 agrees at 7 bases. CDR1 and CDR2 from the germline V gene are SGHAT and FQNNGV. V shed 4 bases, J shed 3 bases, and the junction held 11 bases outside the gene matches. The CDR3 is made up of 16 amino acids. Here the CDR3 reads CASSSLYRDSHYGYTF. Here the CDR3 DNA reads TGTGCCAGCAGCTCCTTATACCGGGACAGCCACTATGGCTACACCTTC. Full variable domain (remainder filled in from reference TRBV11-2 and TRBJ1-2): EAGVAQSPRYKIIEKRQSVAFWCNPISGHATLYWYQQILGQGPKLLIQFQNNGVVDDSQLPKDRFSAERLKGVDSTLKIQPAKLEDSAVYLCASSSLYRDSHYGYTFGSGTRLTVV.

This clonotype was found a few times. V and J are TRBV29-1 and TRBJ2-1; D not resolved. The V gene lost 8 bases and the J gene lost 1 base, with 6 bases spanning the gap. Germline V CDR1 and CDR2: SQVTM, ANQGSEA. This CDR3 comprises 11 residues. The CDR3 here is CSIQSYNEQFF. DNA for the CDR3: TGCAGCATCCAGTCCTACAATGAGCAGTTCTTC.

The rearrangement joins TRBV27 to TRBJ2-7; D gene unclear. This CDR3 has 12 residues. V lost 6 bases, J lost 5 bases, and 11 bases lay in between. Germline values: CDR1 MNHEY, CDR2 SMNVEV (reference sequence). The CDR3, as DNA: TGTGCCAGCAGCAGAAACACGGACGAGCAGTACTTC. It codes for CASSRNTDEQYF.

The chain combines TRBV2 with TRBJ1-5; D gene ambiguous. The CDR3 has 14 amino acids. Per the germline V gene, CDR1 is SNHLY and CDR2 is FYNNEI. Deletions cut 2 bases from V and 4 bases from J, with 9 bases between. Written as DNA, the CDR3 is TGTGCCAGCAGTGAATACCTCAGGAATCAGCCCCAGCATTTT. This translates into CASSEYLRNQPQHF.

For this clonotype: A much larger clone differs from this one at a single base, so this may be a read error. The chain links TRBV5-1 to TRBJ2-7, with D unclear. Near its end, the DNA agrees better with TRBJ2-5, so the J call may be wrong. Germline values: CDR1 SGHRS, CDR2 YFSETQ. This CDR3 has 14 amino acids. The CDR3 nucleotides read TGCGCCAGCAGCGTGGCCGGCAGAAAAGAGACCCAGTACTTC. Encoded protein: CASSVAGRKETQYF.

This rearrangement joins TRBV20-1 to TRBJ1-2; the match to TRBD1 covers 10 bases. This CDR3 contains 16 residues. V lost 3 bases to trimming and J lost 3 bases; unmatched junction nucleotides: 10. CDR1 is DFQATT, CDR2 SNEGSKA, per germline (reference sequence). This CDR3 is CSARSRQGAIDYGYTF. CDR3 sequence (DNA): TGCAGTGCTAGGAGTCGACAGGGGGCCATCGACTATGGCTACACCTTC.